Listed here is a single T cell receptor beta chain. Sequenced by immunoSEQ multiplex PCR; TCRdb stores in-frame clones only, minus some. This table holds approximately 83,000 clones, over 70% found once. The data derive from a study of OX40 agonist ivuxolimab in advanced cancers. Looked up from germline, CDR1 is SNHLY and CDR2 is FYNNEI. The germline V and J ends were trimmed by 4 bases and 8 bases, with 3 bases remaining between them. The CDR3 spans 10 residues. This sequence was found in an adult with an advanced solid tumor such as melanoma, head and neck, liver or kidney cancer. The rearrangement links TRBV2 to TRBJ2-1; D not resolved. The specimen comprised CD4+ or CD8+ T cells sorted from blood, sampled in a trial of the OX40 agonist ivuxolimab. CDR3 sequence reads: CASSVYEQFF. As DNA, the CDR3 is TGTGCCAGCAGTGTATATGAGCAGTTCTTC.